Listed below are T cell receptor beta chains from one sample, sequenced in a study of cytomegalovirus exposure and HLA in healthy donors. The table came from immunoSEQ multiplex PCR; TCRdb's copy has only in-frame clones and leaves some out. The sample holds 150,000 or so clones, approximately 75% seen once. Sequencing was done on a sample of PBMCs. These receptors originate from a middle-aged man in good health and CMV-seropositive. The CDR3 runs from the conserved cysteine through the conserved F or W. A D gene is named only where the DNA matches it firmly. Clone size, where shown, is once, few, many, or a class for clones that have expanded.

d_call	j_call	clone_size	v_call	cdr3_aa	cdr3_nt
.	TRBJ1-1	.	TRBV29-1	CSVDLGAGALGRTEAFF	TGCAGCGTTGACCTTGGAGCGGGGGCGCTGGGTAGAACTGAAGCTTTCTTT
TRBD2	TRBJ2-7	.	TRBV10-3	CAIRGEGPLKWDEQYF	TGTGCCATCAGGGGGGAGGGACCCCTCAAATGGGACGAGCAGTACTTC
.	TRBJ2-6	.	TRBV27	CASSPPAGANVLTF	TGTGCCAGCAGTCCCCCTGCTGGGGCCAACGTCCTGACTTTC
.	TRBJ2-7	.	TRBV4-3	CASSSEQGGSYEQYF	TGCGCCAGCAGCTCCGAGCAGGGGGGTTCCTACGAGCAGTACTTC
.	TRBJ1-4	few	TRBV4-3	CASSPSQGNEKLFF	TGCGCCAGCAGCCCCTCACAGGGAAACGAAAAACTGTTTTTT
TRBD1	TRBJ2-5	.	TRBV5-1	CASSLGTGGETQYF	TGCGCCAGCAGCTTGGGGACAGGGGGCGAGACCCAGTACTTC
TRBD2	TRBJ2-3	.	TRBV4-3	CASSQTSGGGTDTQYF	TGCGCCAGCAGCCAAACTAGCGGGGGGGGGACAGATACGCAGTATTTT
.	TRBJ1-5	.	TRBV7-9	CASSPSGMSSNQPQHF	TGTGCCAGCAGCCCCAGCGGTATGTCGAGCAATCAGCCCCAGCATTTT
.	TRBJ2-2	.	TRBV19	CASSRQVGSGELFF	TGTGCCAGTAGTCGACAGGTCGGGTCCGGGGAGCTGTTTTTT
TRBD1	TRBJ1-2	few	TRBV4-1	CASSQGRQGLLYGYTF	TGCGCCAGCAGCCAAGGAAGACAGGGATTGCTATATGGCTACACCTTC
.	TRBJ1-5	.	TRBV4-1	CASSQDGNPNQPQHF	TGCGCCAGCAGCCAAGACGGTAACCCGAATCAGCCCCAGCATTTT